These 30 T cell receptor beta chains originate from one sample sequenced in a study of CD4 T cells in relation to SARS-CoV-2 and coronaviruses. The antigens of these receptors remain unknown. The unexposed donors gave CD4+ T cells in about 2010-2019, prior to COVID-19. CD4+ T cells were isolated from the cells after 10 days of culture. Clones were read by immunoSEQ multiplex PCR, and TCRdb kept only the in-frame ones, dropping some. The profile shows 22,000 or so clones, about 80% of them singletons. Specimen: CD4+ T cells from PBMCs, cultured in vitro. The receptors were gathered from a human donor in good health.

The chain combines TRBV3-1 (or the pseudogene TRBV3-2) with TRBJ2-1, with TRBD2 identical over 14 bases. J lost 6 bases, V lost 3 bases, and 10 bases had no gene match. Germline loops: CDR1 LGHDT, CDR2 YNNKEL (reference sequence). The CDR3 is made up of 18 amino acids. In DNA form, the CDR3 reads TGTGCCAGCAGCCAGGCCCACTCCGGGACTAGCGGGAGCAATGAGCAGTTCTTC. This encodes CASSQAHSGTSGSNEQFF.

V and J are TRBV12-3 or TRBV12-4 and TRBJ2-1; D uncertain. This CDR3 is 11 amino acids long. V lost 6 bases and J 10 bases, leaving 10 bases between the germline ends. CDR3 sequence: CASRLDAEQFF. Written as DNA, the CDR3 is TGTGCCAGCAGACTCGACGCAGAGCAGTTCTTC.

The chain uses TRBV6-5 and TRBJ2-2; TRBD1 is a possible D gene (6 bases). V dropped 1 base and J dropped 6 bases, with 15 bases sitting between them. Germline CDR1 MNHEY, CDR2 SVGAGI. The CDR3 contains 16 residues. The CDR3 DNA is TGTGCCAGCAGTTACTACGCGGGCAGGGGCGCCGGGGAGCTGTTTTTT. Protein sequence: CASSYYAGRGAGELFF.

The chain uses TRBV11-2 and TRBJ2-7; D remains unclear. Germline V lookup: CDR1 SGHAT, CDR2 FQNNGV. This CDR3 has 13 amino acids. V was pared by 3 bases and J by 7 bases, with 13 bases between. DNA for the CDR3: TGTGCCAGCAGCTTGGGCGGAGTGAGGGAGCAGTACTTC. It encodes CASSLGGVREQYF.

The J gene is TRBJ2-1, the V gene TRBV12-3 or TRBV12-4; 8 nucleotides match TRBD2. The CDR3 extends over 13 amino acids. V was pared by 7 bases and J by 8 bases, with 7 bases of the junction left unmatched. Written as DNA, the CDR3 is TGTGCCAGCACTATTAGCGGGATCCATGAGCAGTTCTTC. As protein: CASTISGIHEQFF.

The J gene is TRBJ2-5, the V gene TRBV5-1; unclear D gene. This CDR3 has 15 residues. V was shortened by 0 bases and J by 3 bases, with 12 bases between the two germline ends. Germline values: CDR1 SGHRS, CDR2 YFSETQ. The CDR3 coding sequence is TGCGCCAGCAGCTTGGTTGGTATTCGGGAAGAGACCCAGTACTTC. This gives the protein CASSLVGIREETQYF.

The rearrangement joins TRBV6-5 to TRBJ2-1, with D possibly being TRBD1 or TRBD2 (5 bases each). CDR3 length: 15 amino acids. Germline assignment: CDR1 MNHEY and CDR2 SVGAGI. V gave up 5 bases and J gave up 4 bases, with 15 bases separating them. The CDR3 region has the DNA TGTGCCAGCAGTACCGGGACGGTTGGTTACAATGAGCAGTTCTTC. Amino acid sequence: CASSTGTVGYNEQFF.

V is TRBV4-2 and J is TRBJ2-2, with TRBD2 identical over 9 bases. V lost 0 bases and J lost 5; bases outside the gene matches: 4. Germline CDR1 reads LGHNA; CDR2 reads YNFKEQ. CDR3 length: 16 amino acids. The CDR3: CASSQERLAGTGELFF. The CDR3 coding sequence is TGTGCCAGCAGCCAAGAGCGGCTAGCGGGAACCGGGGAGCTGTTTTTT.

The CDR3, as DNA: TGTGCCATCAGTGATCCACAGGGGGATAATTCACCCCTCCACTTT. Its protein is CAISDPQGDNSPLHF. This rearrangement joins TRBV10-3 to TRBJ1-6, with TRBD1 identical over 8 bases. Germline V gene data show CDR1 as ENHRY and CDR2 as SYGVKD. CDR3 length: 15 residues. V dropped 3 bases and J dropped 5; count of bases not matched to a gene: 3.

This clone was counted once. This chain connects TRBV7-9 to TRBJ2-7; TRBD2 might be the D (7 bases). Germline CDR1 reads SEHNR; CDR2 reads FQNEAQ (reference sequence). CDR3 length equals 16 residues. V lost 1 base and J lost 6, with 19 bases in between. In DNA, the CDR3 is TGTGCCAGCAGCTTAGGTGGTCGGGGGGCCGGGGGCGAGCAGTACTTC. Its protein is CASSLGGRGAGGEQYF.

The rearrangement joins TRBV19 to TRBJ2-3; the match to TRBD2 covers 8 bases. V lost 10 bases to trimming and J lost 6 bases; unmatched junction nucleotides: 9. This CDR3 region has 13 residues. Germline values: CDR1 LNHDA, CDR2 SQIVND (reference sequence). The CDR3 region is CAIRERESDTQYF. CDR3 nucleotide sequence: TGTGCCATTAGAGAGCGGGAGTCGGATACGCAGTATTTT.

The chain recombines TRBV4-1 with TRBJ2-7; 7 bases fit TRBD1. Germline CDR1 MGHRA, CDR2 YSYEKL. The CDR3 is made up of 13 amino acids. Germline trimming cut 4 bases from V and 6 bases from J; bases unmatched to any gene: 6. In nucleotides, the CDR3 is TGCGCCAGCAGCCGAGGGACAGTAGCCGAGCAGTACTTC. This codes for CASSRGTVAEQYF.

This clone showed up just once. The chain employs TRBV3-1 (or the pseudogene TRBV3-2) and TRBJ1-2; maybe TRBD1 (5 bases). The germline V gene has CDR1 LGHDT and CDR2 YNNKEL (reference sequence). The germline V and J ends were trimmed by 4 bases and 8 bases, with 14 bases remaining between them. The CDR3 length is 13 residues. CDR3 region: CASSPLAGYGYTF. The CDR3 DNA reads TGTGCCAGCAGCCCCCTGGCAGGGTACGGCTACACCTTC.

By share, this clone counts as large. The rearrangement joins TRBV7-7 to TRBJ1-3; D remains unclear. The V end lost 5 bases, the J end lost 2 bases, and 7 bases lay between the germline ends. Per germline, CDR1 SSHAT and CDR2 FNYEAQ (reference sequence). The length of the CDR3 is 13 residues. In DNA form, the CDR3 reads TGTGCCAGCAGCCCCGGCCCTGGAAACACCATATATTTT. This translates into CASSPGPGNTIYF.

The chain links TRBV10-3 to TRBJ1-1; 7 positions match TRBD1. V gave up 5 bases and J gave up 1 base; unmatched junction bases: 7. Germline values: CDR1 ENHRY, CDR2 SYGVKD. This CDR3 contains 15 residues. The chain's CDR3 is CAISSTGQENTEAFF. Here the CDR3 DNA reads TGTGCCATCAGTTCGACAGGGCAAGAGAACACTGAAGCTTTCTTT.

In this sample, this clone turned up once. The chain employs TRBV18 and TRBJ2-1; no clear D. The CDR3 has 12 amino acids. Trimming pared 4 bases from V and 12 bases from J, leaving 13 bases between. Germline V gives CDR1 KGHSH, CDR2 LQKENI. The chain's CDR3 is CASSLRGFGQFF. The CDR3 bases are TGTGCCAGCTCACTCCGAGGATTTGGGCAGTTCTTC.

The rearrangement uses TRBV3-1 (or the pseudogene TRBV3-2) and TRBJ2-2; D not certain. V was pared by 2 bases and J by 8 bases, with 6 bases between. CDR1 and CDR2 from the germline V gene are LGHDT and YNNKEL (reference sequence). The length of the CDR3 is 12 residues. The CDR3 sequence is CASSQRTGELFF. The CDR3 DNA sequence: TGTGCCAGCAGCCAACGTACGGGGGAGCTGTTTTTT.

V usage is TRBV24-1 and J usage is TRBJ2-1; possible D gene TRBD1, 6 bases. Trimming left V 3 bases short and J 5 bases short, with 16 bases between. Per germline, CDR1 KGHDR and CDR2 SFDVKD. The CDR3 sequence is 16 residues long. The CDR3, as DNA: TGTGCCACCAGTGATCCGTCCGGGACACCTGACAATGAGCAGTTCTTC. It specifies CATSDPSGTPDNEQFF.

The chain employs TRBV6-5 and TRBJ2-4; TRBD1 aligns across 7 bases. This CDR3 spans 14 amino acids. The V gene's germline CDR1 is MNHEY and CDR2 SVGAGI. The V segment lost 6 bases and the J segment 8 bases; nucleotides outside the gene matches: 10. CDR3 amino acids: CASSGTVGRDIQYF. The CDR3 nucleotides read TGTGCCAGCAGCGGGACAGTGGGCAGGGACATTCAGTACTTC.

This clone occurred a few times. This chain uses TRBV4-2 with TRBJ2-2; 11 bases align to TRBD1. There are 15 residues in the CDR3. In germline, CDR1 is LGHNA, CDR2 YNFKEQ. V lost 3 bases to trimming and J lost 3 bases; unmatched junction nucleotides: 0. In DNA form, the CDR3 reads TGTGCCAGCAGCCAGGGACAGGGGGACACCGGGGAGCTGTTTTTT. Translated: CASSQGQGDTGELFF.

The genes are TRBV7-9 and TRBJ2-1; D uncertain. The CDR3 has 18 amino acids. The V gene lost 5 bases and the J gene lost 4 bases, with 24 bases spanning the gap. Germline loops: CDR1 SEHNR, CDR2 FQNEAQ (reference sequence). This CDR3 reads CASSKTRLRSLDYNEQFF. The CDR3 DNA reads as TGTGCCAGCAGCAAGACGCGATTGAGGAGTCTAGATTACAATGAGCAGTTCTTC.

The chain links TRBV19 to TRBJ2-7; TRBD1 agrees at 8 bases. This CDR3 is built from 14 residues. Germline assignment: CDR1 LNHDA and CDR2 SQIVND (reference sequence). J lost 0 bases, V lost 6 bases, and 4 bases had no gene match. This CDR3 is CASSGQGSSYEQYF. The DNA for the CDR3 is TGTGCCAGTAGCGGACAGGGCAGCTCCTACGAGCAGTACTTC. The full variable domain, with the rest looked up from reference TRBV19 and TRBJ2-7, is DGGITQSPKYLFRKEGQNVTLSCEQNLNHDAMYWYRQDPGQGLRLIYYSQIVNDFQKGDIAEGYSVSREKKESFPLTVTSAQKNPTAFYLCASSGQGSSYEQYFGPGTRLTVT.

CDR3 coding DNA: TGTGCCATCAGTGTAGGGGGTGGGACCCAGTACTTC. It encodes CAISVGGGTQYF. The chain uses TRBV10-3 and TRBJ2-5; maybe TRBD1 (6 bases). CDR3 length: 12 residues. Germline assignment: CDR1 ENHRY and CDR2 SYGVKD. The V gene lost 4 bases and the J gene lost 7 bases, with 10 bases spanning the gap.

This sequence joins TRBV24-1 and TRBJ2-1; 7 bases match TRBD2. Germline CDR1 is KGHDR and CDR2 is SFDVKD. After removal of 5 bases from V and 0 bases from J, the junction contained 9 bases not matched to a gene. The CDR3 covers 17 residues. The CDR3 DNA reads as TGTGCCACCAGTGGGAATAGGGACTACCTCTCCTACAATGAGCAGTTCTTC. Amino acids: CATSGNRDYLSYNEQFF.

The chain combines TRBV27 with TRBJ2-1; D not certain. Germline V gene sequence: CDR1 MNHEY, CDR2 SMNVEV (reference sequence). V dropped 5 bases and J dropped 2 bases, with 13 bases sitting between them. The CDR3 consists of 15 residues. The CDR3 reads CASSPDRVPYNEQFF. The DNA of the CDR3 is TGTGCCAGCAGTCCAGACCGGGTCCCCTACAATGAGCAGTTCTTC.

This chain uses TRBV10-3 with TRBJ1-2; tentative D call: TRBD1 (5 bases). The germline V gene has CDR1 ENHRY and CDR2 SYGVKD. V was clipped by 2 bases and J by 3 bases, with 22 bases between them. The CDR3 covers 18 residues. The CDR3 sequence is CAISETLAGTGGDYGYTF. CDR3 bases: TGTGCCATCAGTGAGACCCTCGCCGGGACCGGGGGGGACTATGGCTACACCTTC.

The chain uses TRBV11-2 and TRBJ2-1, with TRBD1 as a possible D gene (6 bases). The CDR3 has 14 residues. Germline assignment: CDR1 SGHAT and CDR2 FQNNGV. V lost 4 bases, J lost 5 bases, and 12 bases lay in between. The CDR3 region is CASSYSGDHNEQFF. The CDR3 coding sequence is TGTGCCAGCAGCTACTCAGGGGACCACAATGAGCAGTTCTTC.

J is TRBJ2-1 and V is TRBV19; D might be TRBD2 (6 bases). CDR1 is LNHDA, CDR2 SQIVND, per germline (reference sequence). The ends were cut back, 5 bases at V and 6 bases at J, with 14 bases in the middle. The CDR3 is made up of 14 amino acids. As DNA, the CDR3 is TGTGCCAGTAGTCCTAGGAGGGTTATCAATGAGCAGTTCTTC. Translating it yields CASSPRRVINEQFF.

J is TRBJ2-7 and V is TRBV5-4; D not certain. The CDR3 contains 12 residues. The V end lost 7 bases, the J end lost 4 bases, and 12 bases lay between the germline ends. From germline, CDR1 is SGHNT and CDR2 YYREEE (reference sequence). The DNA of the CDR3 is TGTGCCAGCGGTAGGGATTCATACGAGCAGTACTTC. Translation: CASGRDSYEQYF.

The chain is built from TRBV6-5 and TRBJ2-1; 7 nucleotides agree with TRBD1. Germline CDR1 MNHEY, CDR2 SVGAGI. The CDR3 sequence is 13 residues long. J lost 2 bases, V lost 6 bases, and 1 base had no gene match. CDR3 in amino acids: CASSGQAYNEQFF. The CDR3 DNA reads as TGTGCCAGCAGCGGACAGGCCTACAATGAGCAGTTCTTC.